The rows below give T cell receptor beta chains drawn from one sample of a study of T cells in localized non-small cell lung cancer. Profiling relied on immunoSEQ multiplex PCR, and the TCRdb table lists in-frame clones only, not all of them. The sample holds under 70,000 clones, 70% to 90% seen once. The sequencing used peripheral blood, collected before any cancer treatment. The receptors come from a woman aged 35-70 years with stage I lung adenocarcinoma. Both conserved end residues are part of each CDR3. D genes are given only for firm matches. Clone sizes are given selectively: once, few, many, or a class where the clone is expanded.

j_call d_call v_call clone_size cdr3_nt cdr3_aa
TRBJ2-7 - TRBV25-1 - TGTGCCAGCGGGTTGCCCTACGAGCAGTACTTC CASGLPYEQYF
TRBJ2-5 - TRBV7-2 - TGTGCCAGCAGCTTAGTGGATGAGACCCAGTACTTC CASSLVDETQYF
TRBJ2-7 - TRBV10-2 - TGCGCCAGCAGTGGGGACACCCACGAGCAGTACTTC CASSGDTHEQYF
TRBJ2-7 - TRBV14 - TGTGCCAGCAGCTCCGACTTGTATGGTTACTACGAGCAGTACTTC CASSSDLYGYYEQYF
TRBJ1-1 - TRBV5-6 - TGTGCCAGCAGCTTCCTGACGGAGAACACTGAAGCTTTCTTT CASSFLTENTEAFF
TRBJ1-1 TRBD1 TRBV7-9 - TGTGCCAGCAGCTTCGGACAGGGTACCACTGAAGCTTTCTTT CASSFGQGTTEAFF
TRBJ2-7 TRBD1 TRBV28 - TGTGCCAGCAGATTACAGGGGGGATGGGACGAGCAGTACTTC CASRLQGGWDEQYF
TRBJ2-3 - TRBV20-1 - TGCAGTGCTATCGCAGATACGCAGTATTTT CSAIADTQYF
TRBJ2-7 TRBD1 TRBV11-1 once TGTGCCAGCAGCCGGGACAGGGATTGGGGGCCGGGTATCTACGAGCAGTACTTC CASSRDRDWGPGIYEQYF
TRBJ2-3 TRBD1 TRBV7-3 - TGTGCCAGCAGCTTAACCGGCTCCGGGACAGGGGGCACAGATACGCAGTATTTT CASSLTGSGTGGTDTQYF
TRBJ1-2 TRBD1 TRBV7-9 - TGTGCCAGCAGCTTAGAATCGGGACAGGGGGCACGACCTGGCTATGGCTACACCTTC CASSLESGQGARPGYGYTF
TRBJ2-7 TRBD2 TRBV5-1 - TGCGCCAGCAGACCCAGCGGGGGATACGAGCAGTACTTC CASRPSGGYEQYF
TRBJ1-2 - TRBV6-5 - TGTGCCAGCAGTTACTCGCCCATACGGTATGGCTACACCTTC CASSYSPIRYGYTF
TRBJ2-5 TRBD1 TRBV28 - TGTGCCAGCCGACAGGGAACCCAAGAGACCCAGTACTTC CASRQGTQETQYF
TRBJ2-6 TRBD1 TRBV7-6 - TGTGCCAGCAGCTTAGGGGCAGGGGGCTCTGGGGCCAACGTCCTGACTTTC CASSLGAGGSGANVLTF
TRBJ1-2 - TRBV23-1 - TGCGCCAGCAGTCGGACAGCAAGCCTCCTTGATGGCTACACCTTC CASSRTASLLDGYTF
TRBJ2-2 - TRBV7-9 - TGTGCCATCAGAGGAGGCAGGGAAAGCACCGGGGAGCTGTTTTTT CAIRGGRESTGELFF
TRBJ1-5 - TRBV23-1 - TGCGCCAGCGGAGCCGCGTCACAATTAGATAGCAATCAGCCCCAGCATTTT CASGAASQLDSNQPQHF
TRBJ1-3 - TRBV5-6 - TGTGCCAGCAGCCTAAGACCTGGCGGGAGCACCATATATTTT CASSLRPGGSTIYF
TRBJ1-1 - TRBV27 few TGTGCCAGCAGTTTCAAAGGGAGGAGCACTGAAGCTTTCTTT CASSFKGRSTEAFF
TRBJ1-1 - TRBV14 - TGTGCCAGCAGCCATCGGACTGCGACTGAAGCTTTCTTT CASSHRTATEAFF
TRBJ2-3 TRBD2 TRBV25-1 - TGTGCCAGCAGTGGACTTGCGGAGCGGGGGCGGAGCACAGATACGCAGTATTTT CASSGLAERGRSTDTQYF
TRBJ2-5 - TRBV7-2 - TGTGCCAGCAGCTACAGGGACGTTCAAGAGACCCAGTACTTC CASSYRDVQETQYF
TRBJ1-4 TRBD1 TRBV7-9 - TGTGCCAGCAGCCCACATGGGACAGGGGGTACAACTAATGAAAAACTGTTTTTT CASSPHGTGGTTNEKLFF
TRBJ1-4 TRBD1 TRBV11-1 - TGTGCCAGCAGCGCCGGACAGGGGGCAGGCGAAAAACTGTTTTTT CASSAGQGAGEKLFF
TRBJ2-7 - TRBV11-3 - TGTGCCAGCAGCTTAGATTCTGGCGGGACCTACGAGCAGTACTTC CASSLDSGGTYEQYF
TRBJ2-7 TRBD1 TRBV7-2 - TGTGCCAGCAGCCCGGGGACAGGGAAGTACTTC CASSPGTGKYF
TRBJ2-5 - TRBV11-2 - TGTGCCAGCATAGGCCAAGAGACCCAGTACTTC CASIGQETQYF
TRBJ2-7 - TRBV11-2 once TGTGCCAGCAGCTTCTGGGGGGCCTACGAGCAGTACTTC CASSFWGAYEQYF
TRBJ2-1 TRBD2 TRBV7-7 once TGTGCTAGCAGCTTAGACATAGCGGGGGTCCCGTTCTTC CASSLDIAGVPFF
TRBJ2-2 - TRBV2 - TGTGCCAGCGAGGGCAGGGGTGGCGGGGAGCTGTTTTTT CASEGRGGGELFF
TRBJ1-6 TRBD1 TRBV7-9 - TGTGCCAGCAGCATGGCAGGGGGGGCAGGTAATTCACCCCTCCACTTT CASSMAGGAGNSPLHF
TRBJ2-7 - TRBV14 - TGTGCCAGCAGCCAAGATTTCGGCAGGGTGGGCGAGCAGTACTTC CASSQDFGRVGEQYF
TRBJ1-6 - TRBV10-3 few TGTGCCATCAGTCTACAGGGAGGAAATTCACCCCTCCACTTT CAISLQGGNSPLHF
TRBJ2-1 - TRBV4-3 - TGCGCCAGCAGCCAAGATACAGCGGATTGGCTGTTCTTC CASSQDTADWLFF
TRBJ2-1 - TRBV6-4 few TGTGCCAGCATGAACCCGTATAACAATGAGCAGTTCTTC CASMNPYNNEQFF
TRBJ2-5 TRBD2 TRBV2 - TGTGCCAGCAGTGAAAAGGGAGGGCGAGAGACCCAGTACTTC CASSEKGGRETQYF
TRBJ2-5 TRBD2 TRBV9 - TGTGCCAGCAGCGTAGATCCCAGCGGGGGGTCTCAAGAGACCCAGTACTTC CASSVDPSGGSQETQYF
TRBJ1-5 - TRBV5-5 - TGTGCCAGCAGCCTGACCAATCAGCCCCAGCATTTT CASSLTNQPQHF
TRBJ1-3 TRBD1 TRBV10-3 - TGTGCCATCAGGGAAAGACAGGGCTCTGGAAACACCATATATTTT CAIRERQGSGNTIYF
TRBJ1-4 - TRBV4-3 - TGCGCCAGCAGCCAAGATAAAGGCGGTTTCAATGAAAAACTGTTTTTT CASSQDKGGFNEKLFF
TRBJ1-4 - TRBV5-6 - TGTGCCAGCAGCTCCTCGGGGGAGGAAAAACTGTTTTTT CASSSSGEEKLFF
TRBJ1-2 TRBD1 TRBV6-5 - TGTGCCAGCAGACGACAGGGTTTTGCGGGCTACACCTTC CASRRQGFAGYTF
TRBJ2-3 TRBD1 TRBV10-2 - TGCGCCAGCAGACGCCCGGGACAGGGGGTTACAGATACGCAGTATTTT CASRRPGQGVTDTQYF
TRBJ2-5 - TRBV27 - TGTGCCAGCAGTTTCAGGGAGCGAGAGACCCAGTACTTC CASSFRERETQYF
TRBJ2-1 TRBD2 TRBV6-4 - TGTGCCAGCAGTGACTCGGGGGGGGATTACAATGAGCAGTTCTTC CASSDSGGDYNEQFF
TRBJ2-1 - TRBV19 - TGTGCCAGTAGGACTCGCAATGAGCAGTTCTTC CASRTRNEQFF
TRBJ1-1 - TRBV25-1 - TGTGCCAGCAGGGTGGGAATTGAAGCTTTCTTT CASRVGIEAFF
TRBJ1-5 - TRBV7-9 - TGTGCCAGCAGCTCAACAGGGTTAAGGAGCAATCAGCCCCAGCATTTT CASSSTGLRSNQPQHF
TRBJ1-2 TRBD1 TRBV30 - TGTGCCTGGAGCCGGGACAGGGGCACCTATGGCTACACCTTC CAWSRDRGTYGYTF
TRBJ1-2 - TRBV28 - TGTGCCAGCTATACCGACAGGAGGGAGGGCTACACCTTC CASYTDRREGYTF
TRBJ1-1 TRBD1 TRBV9 - TGTGCCAGCAGCGTAGATGCAGGGGGGCCAACTAGGAACACTGAAGCTTTCTTT CASSVDAGGPTRNTEAFF
TRBJ2-5 TRBD2 TRBV6-1 - TGTGCCAGCAGTGAAACAGGCGGGGGTACTACCCAGTACTTC CASSETGGGTTQYF
TRBJ1-1 - TRBV30 - TGTGCCTGGAGTGTACTAGTTGGGGGGGGCACTGAAGCTTTCTTT CAWSVLVGGGTEAFF